These T cell receptor beta chains were read from a single sample in a study of tumor-infiltrating lymphocytes in primary liver carcinoma. TCRdb reprocessed the multiplex PCR reads via MiXCR and lists one record per CDR3 protein. Among nearly 200,000 distinct CDR3 sequences listed, about two thirds were seen once. The material sequenced was peripheral blood. These receptors originate from a woman between 55 and 75 years old with primary liver carcinoma and hepatitis B virus infection. Each CDR3 is given with its conserved first and last residue. A D gene is named only where the DNA matches it firmly. Expanded clones get a size class; other rows say once, few or many, or leave the size out.

>TRBV6-6|TRBD1|TRBJ1-1|NA
CASSPGGSNIEAFF
TGTGCCAGCAGTCCAGGGGGCTCGAACATTGAAGCTTTCTTT
>TRBV12-3/TRBV12-4|TRBD2|TRBJ2-2|NA
CASSRQAGSTGELSF
TGTGCCAGCAGTCGACAAGCGGGGTCCACCGGGGAGCTGTCTTTT
>TRBV5-1|NA|TRBJ1-5|NA
CASSLGDLNQPQHF
TGCGCCAGCAGCTTGGGGGACCTAAATCAGCCCCAGCATTTT
>TRBV5-5|NA|TRBJ2-2|NA
CASSLPTGELFF
TGTGCCAGCTCTTTACCCACCGGGGAGCTGTTTTTT
>TRBV12-5|TRBD2|TRBJ2-2|NA
CASASDGSGRWTGELFF
TGTGCTAGTGCCTCGGATGGTAGCGGGAGGTGGACCGGGGAGCTGTTTTTT
>TRBV12-3/TRBV12-4|NA|TRBJ1-1|few
CASSPSTEAFF
TGTGCCAGCAGCCCCTCTACTGAAGCTTTCTTT
>TRBV10-3|NA|TRBJ2-3|NA
CAICESGGMADTQYF
TGTGCCATCTGTGAGTCCGGCGGGATGGCAGATACGCAGTATTTT
>TRBV6-2/TRBV6-3|TRBD2|TRBJ2-3|NA
CASSYSAASGTTDTQYF
TGTGCCAGCAGTTACTCGGCGGCTAGCGGGACCACAGATACGCAGTATTTT
>TRBV6-5|NA|TRBJ1-2|NA
CASSYSVQLINYGCIF
TGTGCCAGCAGTTACTCCGTCCAGCTCATAAACTATGGCTGCATCTTC
>TRBV11-2|NA|TRBJ2-2|NA
CTSSLRLGGQGNTGELFF
TGTACTAGCAGCTTACGGTTGGGTGGGCAGGGCAACACCGGGGAACTGTTTTTT
>TRBV25-1|TRBD2|TRBJ2-7|few
CASSDPSGALYEQYF
TGTGCCAGCAGTGACCCGAGCGGGGCCCTCTACGAGCAGTACTTC
>TRBV11-3|TRBD1|TRBJ2-3|NA
CTSNTSYGTDTRYF
TGTACCAGCAACACCTCATACGGGACAGATACGCGGTATTTT
>TRBV10-3|NA|TRBJ1-2|NA
CAISTPGTTNYGCTF
TGTGCCATCAGTACTCCGGGGACTACTAACTATGGCTGCACCTTC
>TRBV11-2|NA|TRBJ2-3|NA
CTSNLGGLTYTSDTQYF
TGTACTAGCAACTTAGGGGGACTAACGTACACGTCAGATACGCAGTATTTT
>TRBV11-2|NA|TRBJ2-7|many
CASSLGLSSYEQYF
TGTGCCAGCAGCTTAGGACTTAGCTCCTACGAGCAGTACTTC
>TRBV5-1|NA|TRBJ2-7|NA
CASSWTITYEQYF
TGCGCCAGCAGCTGGACAATCACCTACGAGCAGTACTTC
>TRBV2|NA|TRBJ1-5|NA
CASSEGAANQPQHF
TGTGCCAGCAGTGAAGGGGCAGCAAATCAGCCCCAGCATTTT
>TRBV5-4|TRBD1|TRBJ1-3|NA
CVSSLYSDRAGNTIYF
TGTGTCAGCAGCTTATACTCCGACAGGGCTGGAAACACCATATATTTT
>TRBV12-5|NA|TRBJ1-2|many
CASGPSGRGGYTF
TGTGCTAGTGGTCCGTCGGGACGAGGGGGCTACACCTTC
>TRBV28|NA|TRBJ2-2|once
CDSSGTANTGELFF
TGTGACAGCAGTGGGACCGCGAACACCGGGGAGCTGTTTTTT
>TRBV5-8|NA|TRBJ2-3|NA
CASGRGDTDTQYF
TGTGCCAGCGGCCGTGGGGACACAGATACGCAGTATTTT
>TRBV10-3|NA|TRBJ2-3|NA
CGTLGPTDTQYF
TGTGGCACCCTGGGGCCCACAGATACGCAGTATTTT
>TRBV5-1|TRBD1|TRBJ1-2|NA
CARSFSGTEYYGYTF
TGCGCCAGGAGCTTCTCCGGGACAGAGTACTATGGCTACACCTTC
>TRBV29-1|NA|TRBJ2-3|NA
CSAPLMGGRDTQYF
TGCAGCGCCCCACTAATGGGAGGTCGAGATACGCAGTATTTT
>TRBV4-2|TRBD2|TRBJ2-7|many
CASSQEPRTSGIHEQYF
TGTGCCAGCAGCCAAGAGCCCCGGACTAGCGGGATCCACGAGCAGTACTTC
>TRBV19|NA|TRBJ2-4|NA
CASSIVKSWLAKNIQYF
TGTGCCAGTAGTATAGTCAAATCGTGGTTAGCCAAAAACATTCAGTATTTC
>TRBV11-1|NA|TRBJ2-3|NA
CASSLYRIDTQYF
TGTGCCAGCAGCTTATATCGCATAGATACGCAGTATTTT
>TRBV10-3|NA|TRBJ1-5|NA
CAISTTIQPQHF
TGTGCCATCTCGACGACAATTCAGCCCCAACATTTT
>TRBV28|TRBD2|TRBJ2-2|NA
CASRSSGTEELFF
TGTGCCAGCCGGTCTAGCGGAACCGAGGAGCTGTTTTTT
>TRBV11-2|NA|TRBJ2-3|NA
CASGLDLPSVTQYF
TGTGCCAGCGGCTTAGATCTCCCCTCAGTTACGCAGTATTTT
>TRBV30|NA|TRBJ1-6|NA
CASRREYNSPLHF
TGTGCCTCCCGCCGGGAGTATAATTCACCCCTCCACTTT
>TRBV11-2|TRBD1|TRBJ2-1|NA
CASSPPTGVINVQFF
TGTGCCAGCAGTCCGCCGACAGGGGTGATCAATGTGCAGTTCTTC
>TRBV6-1|NA|TRBJ2-5|NA
CASSDPTRVYQETHHF
TGTGCCAGCAGTGACCCGACTAGGGTTTACCAAGAGACCCACCATTTC
>TRBV11-2|TRBD1|TRBJ1-1|NA
CASSPIDRVLDAFF
TGCGCCAGCAGCCCCATCGACAGGGTCCTTGATGCTTTCTTT
>TRBV7-8|NA|TRBJ2-1|many
CASSLHARLSYNEQFF
TGTGCCAGCAGCTTACACGCCCGCCTATCCTACAATGAGCAGTTCTTC
>TRBV6-5|NA|TRBJ1-5|many
CASKGGIYSNQPQHF
TGTGCCAGTAAAGGAGGGATTTATAGCAATCAGCCCCAGCATTTT
>TRBV11-2|NA|TRBJ2-1|NA
CASSVRILAVNSYNEQFF
TGTGCCAGCAGCGTACGAATACTAGCAGTTAACTCCTACAATGAGCAGTTCTTC
>TRBV11-2|TRBD1|TRBJ1-2|NA
CASGLDNRGHSYGYTF
TGTGCCAGCGGCTTAGACAACAGGGGGCACAGCTATGGCTACACCTTC
>TRBV11-2|NA|TRBJ2-7|NA
CVSSSGQSYEQYF
TGTGTCAGCAGTTCCGGACAGTCCTATGAGCAGTACTTC
>TRBV11-2|NA|TRBJ2-7|NA
CASSPRSEADYGQYF
TGTGCCAGCAGCCCCCGATCGGAAGCGGATTACGGGCAGTACTTC
>TRBV29-1|NA|TRBJ2-7|many
CSVKGSYEQYF
TGCAGCGTTAAGGGGTCCTACGAGCAGTACTTC
>TRBV6-5|NA|TRBJ2-1|many
CASTRTQGHNEQFF
TGTGCCAGCACCCGGACCCAGGGACACAATGAGCAGTTCTTC
>TRBV7-8|NA|TRBJ1-2|NA
CASTPDSGVGYTF
TGTGCCAGCACCCCGGACTCGGGGGTGGGCTACACCTTC
>TRBV11-2|NA|TRBJ2-7|once
CASSLGEGCEQHF
TGTGCCAGCAGCTTAGGAGAGGGCTGCGAGCAGCACTTC
>TRBV6-6|TRBD2|TRBJ2-3|NA
CASSYQGLAGDMQYF
TGTGCGAGCAGTTACCAAGGACTAGCGGGAGATATGCAGTATTTT
>TRBV6-1|TRBD1|TRBJ2-1|many
CASGQVRLGEQFF
TGTGCCAGCGGACAGGTACGGTTAGGTGAGCAGTTCTTC
>TRBV6-2/TRBV6-3|NA|TRBJ1-5|once
CASSESDQPQHF
TGTGCCAGCAGTGAATCGGATCAGCCCCAGCATTTT
>TRBV6-1|NA|TRBJ2-3|NA
CGSSVSGDGRTQYF
TGTGGCAGCAGTGTTTCTGGGGATGGAAGGACGCAGTATTTT
>TRBV11-2|NA|TRBJ1-3|NA
CASSLALRTGSGNTRYF
TGTGCCAGCAGCTTAGCTCTTAGGACGGGCTCTGGAAACACCAGATATTTT
>TRBV5-6|NA|TRBJ1-2|NA
CASSMFGHNYGYTF
TGTGCCAGCAGCATGTTCGGACATAACTATGGCTACACCTTC
>TRBV6-5|NA|TRBJ1-2|once
CASGPLSGADGYTF
TGTGCCAGCGGGCCGCTCTCGGGGGCGGATGGCTACACCTTC
>TRBV24-1|TRBD2|TRBJ2-5|few
CATSDATSGRSGETQYF
TGTGCCACCAGTGACGCTACTAGCGGGAGGTCAGGGGAGACCCAGTACTTC
>TRBV29-1|TRBD1|TRBJ1-1|many
CSVVGTGGEFGTEAFF
TGCAGCGTTGTAGGGACAGGGGGCGAATTCGGGACTGAAGCTTTCTTT
>TRBV11-2|NA|TRBJ2-5|NA
CDSGLLRHETQYF
TGTGACAGCGGCTTATTACGGCACGAGACCCAGTACTTC